This record looks at one T cell receptor beta chain sequence and its context. This clone was seen a few times. Its target antigen remains unknown. Per-base qualities were not stored, and no clone one base away is much larger. The receptor library was made with the immunoSEQ multiplex PCR assay. The study's own analysis went as follows. Repertoires were summarized by richness and clonality, and significantly expanded and contracted clones were identified between pre- and post-therapy samples. Not all clones reach the TCRdb copy of this immuneACCESS table, which keeps in-frame sequences only. Checked studies attribute under half of the gap to unresolved V genes and leave the rest unexplained. V and J calls plus clone size are reproduced from that table; the DNA served to infer D and trimming. The sample contains roughly 30,000 clones, 90% of them found a single time. The ten largest clonotypes hold roughly 5.3% of the sample.

The data are from a study of neoadjuvant nivolumab and ipilimumab in lung cancer (dated by TCRdb to 2019 to 2021). About the full investigation: In the NEOSTAR trial, nivolumab was administered intravenously at 3 mg/kg on days 1, 15 and 29, and the combination arm also received ipilimumab 1 mg/kg on day 1 only. The primary trial endpoint was the major pathologic response (MPR) rate in the intention-to-treat population in each study arm. In the trial, around 45 patients with operable NSCLC were treated, of whom 23 were randomized to nivolumab monotherapy and roughly 21 to nivolumab plus ipilimumab. The study compared TCR repertoires in pretherapy (baseline) peripheral blood with TCR repertoires in tumors resected at surgery following neoadjuvant immune checkpoint blockade. Matched pretherapy and resected tumor pairs were analyzed for seven patients: four treated with nivolumab and three with nivolumab plus ipilimumab. Study-wide findings and limitations: TCR richness in pretherapy blood showed a positive correlation with richness in tumors resected after neoadjuvant therapy (Spearman R ≈ 0.8). A small number of samples was subjected to TCR sequencing. There was no significant correlation between TCR clonality and pathologic tumor regression, and just a single major-pathologic-response sample was available for the clonality-regression analysis. From pretherapy to surgery, tumor T-cell richness and clonality went up in three of three dual-therapy tumors, versus only two of four nivolumab-treated tumors. Resected tumors had greater TCR richness and clonality than tumor-adjacent uninvolved lung, and increases were observed in more dual-therapy-treated tumors.

Relative to germline, V is 4 bases shorter and J is 8 bases shorter, with 15 bases between their ends. Looking up the germline V gene yields CDR1 SGHRS and CDR2 YFSETQ. The CDR3 has 14 amino acids, counting the end cysteine and phenylalanine. Only the CDR3 region is kept as DNA, spanning 42 bases read in frame from base 1. This sample's time point label indicates: at surgical resection after neoadjuvant nivolumab +/- ipilimumab. The samples were taken from NEOSTAR, a phase 2 randomized trial in operable NSCLC that tested neoadjuvant nivolumab or nivolumab plus ipilimumab, followed by surgery. Rearrangement joined TRBV5-1 to TRBJ1-4, with no D gene named confidently. The source of this sequence is an adult with non-small cell lung cancer. The sample in question was peripheral blood, obtained after neoadjuvant nivolumab, alone or with ipilimumab, at or shortly before surgery. The DNA is as follows: TGCGCCAGCAGCATCACGGCGGCTAGGGAAAAACTGTTTTTT. It translates to CASSITAAREKLFF.